This paragraph covers one T cell receptor (beta chain) sequence. The data belong to a study of cytomegalovirus exposure and HLA in healthy donors. Primers for the PCR totalled 60 Vbeta and 13 Jbeta. Here immunoSEQ multiplex PCR was the method, and the copy in TCRdb shows in-frame clones only, minus some. The sample has about 68,000 clones; around four fifths are singletons. Unmatched junction bases numbered 4, after V lost 5 bases and J lost 1 base. Per the germline V gene, CDR1 is SQVTM and CDR2 is ANQGSEA. The CDR3 has 13 residues. The genes are TRBV29-1 and TRBJ1-1; 7 nucleotides agree with TRBD1. The clonotype originates from a human donor in good health. The specimen was PBMCs. The CDR3 coding sequence is TGCAGCGTTTGGACAGGTGGGAACACTGAAGCTTTCTTT. This codes for CSVWTGGNTEAFF.